This T cell receptor (beta chain) was recovered during a study of blood T cell repertoires in COVID-19. About the study: Collection of acute and convalescent COVID-19 samples took place in the United States, Italy and Spain. The analysed material was cDNA or gDNA that came from T cells, B-cell-depleted T cells, or PBMCs.

Study processing details: Estimated nucleated cell counts came from reference gene primer amplification. Data came from immunoSEQ multiplex PCR; TCRdb stores just in-frame clones and leaves some out. V, J and clone size are taken as reported in that table, and D and trimming were inferred from the DNA itself. The table includes roughly 68,000 clones, approximately 90% detected once. Germline V gene sequence: CDR1 MDHEN, CDR2 SYDVKM. V lost 6 bases and J lost 2, with 17 bases in between. The CDR3 is made up of 17 amino acids. The genes are TRBV28 and TRBJ1-6; maybe TRBD1 (5 bases). This receptor was taken from an elderly woman with active COVID-19. Sequenced: peripheral blood. The CDR3 nucleotides read TGTGCCAGCAGCACCACTCGGCAGGGCCCCTATAATTCACCCCTCCACTTT. This encodes CASSTTRQGPYNSPLHF.